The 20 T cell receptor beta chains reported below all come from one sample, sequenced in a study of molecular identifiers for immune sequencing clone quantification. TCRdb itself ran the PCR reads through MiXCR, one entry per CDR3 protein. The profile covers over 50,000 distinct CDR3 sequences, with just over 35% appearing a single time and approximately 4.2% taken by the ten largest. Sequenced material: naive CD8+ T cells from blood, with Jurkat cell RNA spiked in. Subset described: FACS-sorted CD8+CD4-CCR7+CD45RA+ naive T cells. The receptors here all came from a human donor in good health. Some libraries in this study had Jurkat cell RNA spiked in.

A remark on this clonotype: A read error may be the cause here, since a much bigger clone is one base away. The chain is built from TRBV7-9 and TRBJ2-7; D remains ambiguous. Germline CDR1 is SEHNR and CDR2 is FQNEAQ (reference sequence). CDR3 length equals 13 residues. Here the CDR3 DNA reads TGTCCCAGCTCTGCAGCTCTGGTCTACGAGCAGTACTTC. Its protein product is CPSSAALVYEQYF.

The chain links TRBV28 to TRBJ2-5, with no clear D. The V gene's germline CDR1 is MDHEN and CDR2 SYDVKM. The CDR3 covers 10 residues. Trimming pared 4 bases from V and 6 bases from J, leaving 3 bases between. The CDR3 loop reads CASSSQTQYF. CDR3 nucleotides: TGTGCCAGCAGTTCCCAGACCCAGTACTTC.

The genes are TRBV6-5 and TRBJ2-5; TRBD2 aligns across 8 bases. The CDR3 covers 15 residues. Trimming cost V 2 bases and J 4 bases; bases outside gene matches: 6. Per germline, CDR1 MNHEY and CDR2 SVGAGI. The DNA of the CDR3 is TGTGCCAGCAGTTACCGGGCGGGAGGCCGAGAGACCCAGTACTTC. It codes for CASSYRAGGRETQYF.

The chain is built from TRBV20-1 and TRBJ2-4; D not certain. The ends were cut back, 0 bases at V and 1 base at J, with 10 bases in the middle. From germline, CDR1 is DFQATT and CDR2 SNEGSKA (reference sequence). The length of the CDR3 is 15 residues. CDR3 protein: CSARDPGRAKNIQYF. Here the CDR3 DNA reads TGCAGTGCTAGAGATCCCGGACGGGCCAAAAACATTCAGTACTTC.

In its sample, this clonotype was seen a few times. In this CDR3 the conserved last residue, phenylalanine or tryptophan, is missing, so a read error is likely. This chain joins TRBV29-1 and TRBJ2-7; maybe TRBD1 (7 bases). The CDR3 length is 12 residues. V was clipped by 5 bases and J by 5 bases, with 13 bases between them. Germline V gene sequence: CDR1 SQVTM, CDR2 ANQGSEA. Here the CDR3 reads CSVPTGEDEQYL. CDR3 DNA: TGCAGCGTTCCAACAGGGGAGGACGAGCAGTACCTC.

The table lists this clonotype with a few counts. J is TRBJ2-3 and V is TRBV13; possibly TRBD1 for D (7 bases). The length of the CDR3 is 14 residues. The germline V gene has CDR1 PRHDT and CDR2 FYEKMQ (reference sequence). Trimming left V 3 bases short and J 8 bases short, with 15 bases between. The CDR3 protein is CASSLYRGGGTQYF. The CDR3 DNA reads TGTGCCAGCAGCTTGTACAGGGGAGGAGGTACGCAGTATTTT.

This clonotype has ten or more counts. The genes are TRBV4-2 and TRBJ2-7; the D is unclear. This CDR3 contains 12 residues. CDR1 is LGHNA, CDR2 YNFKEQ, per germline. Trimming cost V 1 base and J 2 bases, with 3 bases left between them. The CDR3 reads CASSQGPYEQYF. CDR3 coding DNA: TGTGCCAGCAGCCAAGGACCCTACGAGCAGTACTTC.

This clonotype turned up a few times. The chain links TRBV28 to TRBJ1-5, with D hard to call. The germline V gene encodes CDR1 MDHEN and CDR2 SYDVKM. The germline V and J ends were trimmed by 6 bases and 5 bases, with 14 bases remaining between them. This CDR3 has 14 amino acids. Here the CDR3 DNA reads TGTGCCAGCAGGGCGGTTTGGGCTTATCAGCCCCAGCATTTT. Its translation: CASRAVWAYQPQHF.

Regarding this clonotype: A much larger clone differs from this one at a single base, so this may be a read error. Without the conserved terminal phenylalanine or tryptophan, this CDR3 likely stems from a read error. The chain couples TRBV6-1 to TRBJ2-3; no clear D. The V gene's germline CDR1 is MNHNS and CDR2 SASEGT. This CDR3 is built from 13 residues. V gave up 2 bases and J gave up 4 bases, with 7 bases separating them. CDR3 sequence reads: CASSEWIADTQYI. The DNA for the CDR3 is TGTGCCAGCAGTGAATGGATAGCAGATACGCAGTATATT.

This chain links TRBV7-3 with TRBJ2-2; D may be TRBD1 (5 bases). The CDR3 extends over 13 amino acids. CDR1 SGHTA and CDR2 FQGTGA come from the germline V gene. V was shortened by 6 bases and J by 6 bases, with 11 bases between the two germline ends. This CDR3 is CASSHGHPGELFF. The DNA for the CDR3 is TGTGCCAGCAGTCATGGACATCCCGGGGAGCTGTTTTTT.

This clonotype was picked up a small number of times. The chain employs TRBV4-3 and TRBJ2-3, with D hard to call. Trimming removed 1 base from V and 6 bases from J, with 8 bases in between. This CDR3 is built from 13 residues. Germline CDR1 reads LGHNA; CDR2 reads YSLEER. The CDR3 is CASSQVIRDTQYF. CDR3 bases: TGCGCCAGCAGCCAAGTAATTAGGGATACGCAGTATTTT.

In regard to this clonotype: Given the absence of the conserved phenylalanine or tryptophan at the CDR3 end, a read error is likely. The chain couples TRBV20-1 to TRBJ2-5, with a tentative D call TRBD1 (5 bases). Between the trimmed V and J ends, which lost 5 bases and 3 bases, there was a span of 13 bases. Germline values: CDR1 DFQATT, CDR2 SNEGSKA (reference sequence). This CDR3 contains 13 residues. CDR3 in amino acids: CSALTAHKETQYI. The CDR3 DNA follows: TGCAGTGCTCTGACAGCTCACAAAGAGACCCAGTACATC.

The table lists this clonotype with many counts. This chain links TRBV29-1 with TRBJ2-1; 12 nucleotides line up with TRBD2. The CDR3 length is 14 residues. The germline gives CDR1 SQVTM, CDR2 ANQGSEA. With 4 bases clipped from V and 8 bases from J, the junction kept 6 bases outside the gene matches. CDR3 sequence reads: CSVVTSGSWYEQFF. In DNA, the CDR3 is TGCAGCGTTGTGACTAGCGGGAGCTGGTATGAGCAGTTCTTC.

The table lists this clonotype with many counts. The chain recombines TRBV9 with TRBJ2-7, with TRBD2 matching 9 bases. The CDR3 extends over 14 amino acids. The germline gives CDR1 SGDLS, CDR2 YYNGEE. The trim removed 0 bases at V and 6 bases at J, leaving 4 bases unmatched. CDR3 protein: CASSVAAGGSEQYF. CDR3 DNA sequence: TGTGCCAGCAGCGTAGCGGCGGGAGGGTCCGAGCAGTACTTC.

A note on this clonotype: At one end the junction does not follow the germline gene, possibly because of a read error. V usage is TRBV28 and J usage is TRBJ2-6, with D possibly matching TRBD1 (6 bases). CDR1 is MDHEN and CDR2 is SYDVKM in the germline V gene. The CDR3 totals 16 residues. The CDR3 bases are TGTGGCAGCAGAAAGGCAGGGGCTAGGGGGGCCAACGTCCTGACTTTC. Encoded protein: CGSRKAGARGANVLTF.

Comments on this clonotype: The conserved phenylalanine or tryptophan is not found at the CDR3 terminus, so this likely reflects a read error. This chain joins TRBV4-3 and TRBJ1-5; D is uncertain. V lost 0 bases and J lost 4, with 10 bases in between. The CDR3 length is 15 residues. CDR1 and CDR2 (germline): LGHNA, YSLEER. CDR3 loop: CASSQEFALNQPQHI. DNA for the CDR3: TGCGCCAGCAGCCAAGAGTTTGCATTGAATCAGCCCCAGCATATT.

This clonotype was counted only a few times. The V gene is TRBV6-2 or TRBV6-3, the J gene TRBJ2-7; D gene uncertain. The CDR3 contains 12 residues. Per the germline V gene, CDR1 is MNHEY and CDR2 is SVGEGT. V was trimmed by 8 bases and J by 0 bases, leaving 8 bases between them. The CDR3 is CASARYSYEQYF. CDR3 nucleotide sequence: TGTGCCAGCGCGAGATACTCCTACGAGCAGTACTTC.

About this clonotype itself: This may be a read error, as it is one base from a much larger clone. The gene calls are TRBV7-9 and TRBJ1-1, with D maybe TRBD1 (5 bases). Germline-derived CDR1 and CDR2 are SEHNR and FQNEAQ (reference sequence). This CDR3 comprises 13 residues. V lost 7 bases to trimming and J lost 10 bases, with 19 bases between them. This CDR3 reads CASNGGGSPVAFF. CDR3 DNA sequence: TGTGCCAGCAACGGTGGGGGAAGTCCTGTAGCTTTCTTT.

CDR3 loop: CASSLYTGVGQPQHF. CDR3 in DNA: TGTGCCAGCAGTTTGTATACAGGGGTAGGGCAGCCCCAGCATTTT. The chain recombines TRBV27 with TRBJ1-5, with TRBD1 matching over 7 bases. The CDR3 covers 15 residues. Trimming took 3 bases from V and 7 from J; bases not matched to a gene: 9. The germline CDR1 and CDR2 sequences are MNHEY and SMNVEV (reference sequence).

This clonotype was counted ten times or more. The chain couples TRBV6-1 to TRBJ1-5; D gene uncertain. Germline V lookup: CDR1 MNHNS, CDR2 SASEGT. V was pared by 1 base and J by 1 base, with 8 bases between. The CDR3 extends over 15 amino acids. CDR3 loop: CASSEGDISNQPQHF. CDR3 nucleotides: TGTGCCAGCAGTGAAGGAGACATAAGCAATCAGCCCCAGCATTTT.